This is a list of T cell receptor beta chains from one sample in a study of chemoradiotherapy in HPV16-positive cancers. Sequenced by immunoSEQ multiplex PCR; TCRdb stores in-frame clones only, minus some. The sample contains some 34,000 clones, about 85% of which appear only once. This sample comprised blood, obtained from a patient who underwent chemoradiotherapy. Receptor source: a human donor with HPV-associated anogenital cancer. Both conserved end residues are part of each CDR3. A D gene is named only where the DNA matches it firmly. Size is omitted from some rows. Given values are once, few, many or a class for expanded clones.

CDR3 protein	CDR3 DNA	clone size	D gene	V gene	J gene
CASSPQARESRNEQFF	TGTGCCAGCAGCCCACAGGCCAGGGAGTCTCGCAATGAGCAGTTCTTC	once	-	TRBV7-8	TRBJ2-1
CASSLGSWGAFF	TGTGCCAGCAGCCTGGGGTCCTGGGGAGCTTTCTTT	-	-	TRBV5-6	TRBJ1-1
CASSFGSSFNYGYTF	TGTGCCAGCAGCTTTGGCTCTTCCTTTAACTATGGCTACACCTTC	-	-	TRBV5-8	TRBJ1-2
CASSVEVGGAIEQFF	TGTGCCAGCAGCGTAGAGGTCGGGGGGGCGATTGAGCAGTTCTTC	-	TRBD2	TRBV9	TRBJ2-1
CASSFRDRGLSEAFF	TGTGCCAGCAGCTTTCGGGACAGGGGGCTCTCTGAAGCTTTCTTT	-	TRBD1	TRBV5-8	TRBJ1-1
CASSGRQGAEAFF	TGTGCCAGCAGCGGCAGACAGGGGGCTGAAGCTTTCTTT	-	TRBD1	TRBV11-3	TRBJ1-1
CATRGGQQETQYF	TGTGCCACTCGCGGAGGTCAGCAAGAGACCCAGTACTTC	-	-	TRBV28	TRBJ2-5
CASSGTGLANQPQHF	TGTGCCAGCAGCGGCACAGGGCTAGCTAATCAGCCCCAGCATTTT	-	-	TRBV7-9	TRBJ1-5
CASSPDSNSAFF	TGTGCCAGCAGCCCCGACAGCAACTCAGCTTTCTTT	-	-	TRBV4-2	TRBJ1-1
CASSFDLDRGGEKLFF	TGTGCCAGCAGCTTCGACCTCGACAGGGGCGGGGAAAAACTGTTTTTT	-	TRBD1	TRBV7-9	TRBJ1-4
CASSEGNQPQHF	TGTGCCAGCAGCGAGGGCAATCAGCCCCAGCATTTT	-	-	TRBV7-9	TRBJ1-5
CASSHPVSSGNTIYF	TGTGCCAGCAGCCACCCGGTTAGCTCTGGAAACACCATATATTTT	-	-	TRBV7-8	TRBJ1-3
CASSILTNYGYTF	TGTGCCAGTAGTATTTTGACTAACTATGGCTACACCTTC	few	-	TRBV19	TRBJ1-2
CSVGVSYEQYF	TGCAGCGTTGGAGTCTCCTACGAGCAGTACTTC	few	-	TRBV29-1	TRBJ2-7
CASSRDTPSEQYF	TGTGCCAGCAGTCGGGACACCCCAAGCGAGCAGTACTTC	-	-	TRBV2	TRBJ2-7
CASSRDRDGLTEAFF	TGTGCCAGCTCAAGGGACAGGGACGGCTTAACTGAAGCTTTCTTT	-	TRBD1	TRBV18	TRBJ1-1
CASSQGPPPDTQYF	TGTGCCAGCAGCCAAGGACCCCCCCCAGATACGCAGTATTTT	once	-	TRBV4-2	TRBJ2-3
CSVDRDYGYTF	TGCAGCGTTGACAGGGACTATGGCTACACCTTC	-	-	TRBV29-1	TRBJ1-2
CASTDLPGNYGYTF	TGTGCCAGTACCGACCTTCCGGGAAACTATGGCTACACCTTC	-	-	TRBV19	TRBJ1-2
CASSLGYREETQYF	TGCGCCAGCAGCTTGGGCTACAGGGAAGAGACCCAGTACTTC	-	-	TRBV5-1	TRBJ2-5
CASSVATSADTQYF	TGTGCCAGCAGCGTAGCCACTAGTGCAGATACGCAGTATTTT	-	-	TRBV9	TRBJ2-3